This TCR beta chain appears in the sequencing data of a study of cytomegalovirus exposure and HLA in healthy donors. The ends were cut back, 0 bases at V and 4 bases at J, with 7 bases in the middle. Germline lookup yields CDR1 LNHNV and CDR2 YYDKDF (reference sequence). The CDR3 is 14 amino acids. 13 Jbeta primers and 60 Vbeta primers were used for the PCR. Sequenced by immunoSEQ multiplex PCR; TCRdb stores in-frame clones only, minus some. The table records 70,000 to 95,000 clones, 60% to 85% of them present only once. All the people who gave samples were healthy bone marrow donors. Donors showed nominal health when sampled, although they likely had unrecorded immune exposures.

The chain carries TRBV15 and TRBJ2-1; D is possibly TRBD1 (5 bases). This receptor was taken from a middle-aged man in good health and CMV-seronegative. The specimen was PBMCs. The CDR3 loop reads CATSRDRTYNEQFF. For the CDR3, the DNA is TGTGCCACCAGCAGAGACCGGACATACAATGAGCAGTTCTTC.